Listed below are T cell receptor beta chains from one sample, sequenced in a study of Ad26.COV2.S vaccination and SARS-CoV-2 variants. Profiled with immunoSEQ multiplex PCR; TCRdb holds only in-frame clones, not every one. The data show roughly 420,000 clones, roughly 89% seen once. The sequenced sample was peripheral blood, obtained in a trial of Ad26.COV2.S vaccine versus placebo. These receptors all stem from a person between 18 and 65 years old who received the Ad26.COV2.S COVID-19 vaccine or a placebo. Both conserved end residues are part of each CDR3. A D gene is named only where the DNA matches it firmly. Size is omitted from some rows. Given values are once, few, many or a class for expanded clones.

J | V | size | D | length | DNA | CDR3
TRBJ2-5 | TRBV7-3 | NA | NA | 13 | TGTGCCAGCAGCTTGGTCAGGGAAGAGACCCAGTACTTC | CASSLVREETQYF
TRBJ2-7 | TRBV5-8 | few | TRBD1 | 14 | TGTGCCAGCAGCCTAAGGACAGGGGCCTACGAGCAGTACTTC | CASSLRTGAYEQYF
TRBJ2-1 | TRBV6-5 | NA | TRBD1 | 16 | TGTGCCAGCAGTTACTCCCCCGGACAGGTAGTGAATGAGCAGTTCTTC | CASSYSPGQVVNEQFF
TRBJ1-1 | TRBV11-3 | NA | TRBD1 | 15 | TGTGCCAGCAGCTTAGGGAAGGACAGGAGGACTGAAGCTTTCTTT | CASSLGKDRRTEAFF
TRBJ2-5 | TRBV4-2 | NA | TRBD2 | 21 | TGTGCCAGCAGCCAAGTTACCGGTAGCGGGCCGCTCCAAGTTCCGCAAGAGACCCAGTACTTC | CASSQVTGSGPLQVPQETQYF
TRBJ2-3 | TRBV5-1 | NA | NA | 13 | TGCGCCAGCAGCTTGGGACCCACAGATACGCAGTATTTT | CASSLGPTDTQYF
TRBJ1-1 | TRBV18 | NA | TRBD1 | 15 | TGTGCCAGCTCACCAACAAGACAGGGTGGTACTGAAGCTTTCTTT | CASSPTRQGGTEAFF
TRBJ2-1 | TRBV7-2 | NA | NA | 16 | TGTGCCAGCAGCACCCTAGGAGGGGCAGGGGACAATGAGCAGTTCTTC | CASSTLGGAGDNEQFF
TRBJ2-2 | TRBV5-1 | NA | TRBD1 | 15 | TGCGCCAGCAGCTATGGGACAGGTTACACCGGGGAGCTGTTTTTT | CASSYGTGYTGELFF
TRBJ1-6 | TRBV5-1 | NA | NA | 16 | TGCGCCAGCAGCCCGGTCGCGTATTCTAATAATTCACCCCTCCACTTT | CASSPVAYSNNSPLHF
TRBJ2-3 | TRBV28 | NA | TRBD2 | 15 | TGTGCCAGCAGTCACCGAGGGGCGGGGGATAATACGCAGTATTTT | CASSHRGAGDNTQYF
TRBJ2-3 | TRBV4-2 | NA | TRBD2 | 16 | TGTGCCAGCAGCCAAGAATGGACTAGCGGCACAGATACGCAGTATTTT | CASSQEWTSGTDTQYF
TRBJ1-2 | TRBV15 | NA | TRBD1 | 14 | TGTGCCACCAGCAGGGGGGACAGGAACTATGGCTACACCTTC | CATSRGDRNYGYTF
TRBJ1-2 | TRBV7-9 | NA | NA | 15 | TGTGCCAGCAGCTTAGGAGGAGGACCGGGCAATGGCTACACCTTC | CASSLGGGPGNGYTF
TRBJ2-1 | TRBV7-7 | few | NA | 15 | TGTGCTAGCAGCCCCGGGACGAATTCCTACAATGAGCAGTTCTTC | CASSPGTNSYNEQFF
TRBJ1-1 | TRBV5-4 | NA | NA | 13 | TGTGCCAGCAGCTTGCCGACTAACACTGAAGCTTTCTTT | CASSLPTNTEAFF
TRBJ1-5 | TRBV18 | NA | NA | 15 | TGTGCCAGCTCACCGGAACAGGGCTGGAATCAGCCCCAGCATTTT | CASSPEQGWNQPQHF
TRBJ2-5 | TRBV6-1 | NA | TRBD1 | 12 | TGTGCCAGCAGTGAACTCCTCAGGGGGTGGTACTTC | CASSELLRGWYF
TRBJ2-1 | TRBV5-1 | NA | NA | 12 | TGCGCCAGCAGCTTTCAGTCCAATGAGCAGTTCTTC | CASSFQSNEQFF
TRBJ1-1 | TRBV2 | few | TRBD1 | 14 | TGTGCCAGGGACAGGGGCTCGGAGAACACTGAAGCTTTCTTT | CARDRGSENTEAFF
TRBJ2-3 | TRBV6-4 | NA | TRBD2 | 18 | TGTGCCAGCAGTGACGGGAATGGACTAGCGGGGGACCAAGATACGCAGTATTTT | CASSDGNGLAGDQDTQYF
TRBJ2-2 | TRBV5-4 | NA | NA | 14 | TGTGCCAGCAGCTTCCTGGTGAACACCGGGGAGCTGTTTTTT | CASSFLVNTGELFF
TRBJ1-1 | TRBV20-1 | NA | NA | 11 | TGCAGTGCTAGAGCGGCGTGGGGAGCTTTCTTT | CSARAAWGAFF
TRBJ2-1 | TRBV6-2/TRBV6-3 | NA | NA | 15 | TGTGCCAGCAGTTACCCCGTGTTGAGGGCCAATGAGCAGTTCTTC | CASSYPVLRANEQFF
TRBJ1-1 | TRBV3-1/TRBV3-2 | NA | NA | 15 | TGTGCCAGCAGCTCACAGGGTTCAATGAACACTGAAGCTTTCTTT | CASSSQGSMNTEAFF
TRBJ1-6 | TRBV4-1 | NA | NA | 13 | TGCGCCAGCAGCCAAGCCCCCTTATCACCCCTCCACTTT | CASSQAPLSPLHF
TRBJ1-4 | TRBV29-1 | NA | NA | 13 | TGCAGCGTTGCATCGACAGGTTTCGAAAAACTGTTTTTT | CSVASTGFEKLFF
TRBJ1-5 | TRBV5-6 | few | NA | 13 | TGTGCCAGCAGCTATAGGCGTTATCAGCCCCAGCATTTT | CASSYRRYQPQHF
TRBJ2-3 | TRBV27 | NA | NA | 14 | TGTGCCAGCAGTCACAAGGGGACCACAGATACGCAGTATTTT | CASSHKGTTDTQYF
TRBJ1-2 | TRBV6-6 | NA | NA | 15 | TGTGCCAGCAAACTACGGGGGCCCCTAGGCTATGGCTACACCTTC | CASKLRGPLGYGYTF
TRBJ2-1 | TRBV7-7 | NA | NA | 15 | TGTGCTAGCAGCTTAGGGGGGGGCTCCTACAATGAGCAGTTCTTC | CASSLGGGSYNEQFF
TRBJ2-2 | TRBV7-3 | few | NA | 14 | TGTGCCAGCAGCTTAACGGGTCTTTCGGGGGAGCTGTTTTTT | CASSLTGLSGELFF
TRBJ2-7 | TRBV7-9 | NA | TRBD1 | 15 | TGTGCCAGCAGCTACAGCGTGGACAGGGACTACGAGCAGTACTTC | CASSYSVDRDYEQYF
TRBJ1-3 | TRBV4-3 | NA | NA | 14 | TGCGCCAGCAGCCAAGATCTCCGAGGAAACACCATATATTTT | CASSQDLRGNTIYF
TRBJ2-1 | TRBV2 | NA | NA | 20 | TGTGCCAGCATCAGAAGTGTACCGGCGGGACTCACCCTTTCCTACAATGAGCAGTTCTTC | CASIRSVPAGLTLSYNEQFF
TRBJ1-1 | TRBV15 | NA | NA | 14 | TGTGCCACCAGCAGAGAGTGGGGAGACGCTGAAGCTTTCTTT | CATSREWGDAEAFF
TRBJ2-1 | TRBV3-1/TRBV3-2 | NA | TRBD2 | 16 | TGTGCCAGCAGCCAAGAACGGGGAGGGCTGAGATATGAGCAGTTCTTC | CASSQERGGLRYEQFF
TRBJ1-2 | TRBV7-2 | NA | NA | 13 | TGTGCCAGCAGCTTAGCCAAGGGAACGGGCTACACCTTC | CASSLAKGTGYTF
TRBJ1-6 | TRBV7-2 | once | NA | 17 | TGTGCCAGCAGCCTCCCGCCATCAAGCTCCTATAATTCACCCCTCCACTTT | CASSLPPSSSYNSPLHF
TRBJ1-2 | TRBV28 | NA | NA | 16 | TGTGCCAGCAGTTTAAATGAAGGGGACCCTGGCTATGGCTACACCTTC | CASSLNEGDPGYGYTF
TRBJ2-1 | TRBV29-1 | NA | TRBD2 | 13 | TGCACCACAACTAGCGGGATAATCGATGAGCAGTTCTTC | CTTTSGIIDEQFF
TRBJ1-2 | TRBV20-1 | NA | NA | 11 | TGCAGGGCGGGGGTTGTCTATGGCTACACCTTC | CRAGVVYGYTF
TRBJ1-1 | TRBV19 | few | NA | 13 | TGTGCCAGTAGTTTTCAGATGAACACTGAAGCTTTCTTT | CASSFQMNTEAFF
TRBJ2-3 | TRBV6-5 | NA | TRBD1 | 14 | TGTGCCAGCAGCAGTGACAGGGTGGCAGATACGCAGTATTTT | CASSSDRVADTQYF
TRBJ2-2 | TRBV7-3 | NA | TRBD2 | 17 | TGTGCCAGCAGCCCCACGGCGGGAGGGCCTGGGACCGGGGAGCTGTTTTTT | CASSPTAGGPGTGELFF
TRBJ1-5 | TRBV4-2 | NA | NA | 19 | TGTGCCAGCAGCCAAGGGGCGGGCCCGGGGGTCTATAGCAATCAGCCCCAGCATTTT | CASSQGAGPGVYSNQPQHF
TRBJ2-7 | TRBV19 | NA | NA | 13 | TGTGCCAGTAGTGGCAGGCGCTCCTACGAGCAGTACTTC | CASSGRRSYEQYF
TRBJ2-5 | TRBV7-8 | NA | NA | 17 | TGTGCCAGCAGCTTAGGCGTAAGGGGAGGACACCAAGAGACCCAGTACTTC | CASSLGVRGGHQETQYF
TRBJ2-1 | TRBV4-2 | NA | TRBD2 | 15 | TGTGCCAGCAGCGTCAGCGGACTAGCGTACAATGAGCAGTTCTTC | CASSVSGLAYNEQFF
TRBJ2-5 | TRBV27 | NA | NA | 14 | TGTGCCAGCAGCCCCCCTTACTCCCAAGAAACCCAGTACTTC | CASSPPYSQETQYF
TRBJ2-3 | TRBV7-2 | NA | TRBD2 | 18 | TGTGCCAGCAGCTTAACCAGCGGGAGGGCGACTGGCACAGATACGCAGTATTTT | CASSLTSGRATGTDTQYF
TRBJ2-6 | TRBV4-2 | NA | NA | 17 | TGTGCCAGCAGCCAGAGACAGGTTACCTCTGGGGCCAACGTCCTGACTTTC | CASSQRQVTSGANVLTF
TRBJ1-2 | TRBV19 | few | NA | 14 | TGTGCCAGTAGATTACCCAGGGGCGGCTACGGCTACACCTTC | CASRLPRGGYGYTF
TRBJ1-1 | TRBV18 | NA | NA | 14 | TGTGCCAGCTCATCTCTTGACAGCAACACTGAAGCTTTCTTT | CASSSLDSNTEAFF
TRBJ1-5 | TRBV5-6 | NA | NA | 18 | TGTGCCAGCAGCTTGACTGGCTGGGGGGTTTATAGCAATCAGCCCCAGCATTTT | CASSLTGWGVYSNQPQHF